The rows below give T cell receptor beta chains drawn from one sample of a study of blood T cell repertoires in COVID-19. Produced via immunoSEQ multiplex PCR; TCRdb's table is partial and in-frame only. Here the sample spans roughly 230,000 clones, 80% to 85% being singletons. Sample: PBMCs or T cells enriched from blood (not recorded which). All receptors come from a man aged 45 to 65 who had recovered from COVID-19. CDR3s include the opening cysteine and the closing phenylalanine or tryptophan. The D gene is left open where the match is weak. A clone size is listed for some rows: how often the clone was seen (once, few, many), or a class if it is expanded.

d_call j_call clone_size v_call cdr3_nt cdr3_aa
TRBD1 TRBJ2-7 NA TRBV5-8 TGTGCCAGCAGCCTCCAGGTCGGGACAGGGGGGTACGAGCAGTACTTC CASSLQVGTGGYEQYF
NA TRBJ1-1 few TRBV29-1 TGCAGCGTTGGTCAAAACACTGAAGCTTTCTTT CSVGQNTEAFF
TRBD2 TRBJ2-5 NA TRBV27 TGTGCCAGCAGTTCAGGGAGGGGAGAGACCCAGTACTTC CASSSGRGETQYF
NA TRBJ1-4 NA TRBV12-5 TGTGCTAGTGGTTCCGCCTTGATCGGGGAAAAACTGTTTTTT CASGSALIGEKLFF
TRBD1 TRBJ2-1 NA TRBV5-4 TGTGCCAGCAGCCCACAGGGGTCAGGCAACAATGAGCAGTTCTTC CASSPQGSGNNEQFF
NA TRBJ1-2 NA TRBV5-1 TGCGCCAGCACCCTGGGGCGCAGCTCAAACTATGGCTACACCTTC CASTLGRSSNYGYTF
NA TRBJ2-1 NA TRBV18 TGTGCCAGCTCACCACCGACCCGGGGGGCATCGGCAAATGAGCAGTTCTTC CASSPPTRGASANEQFF
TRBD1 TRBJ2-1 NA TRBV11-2 TGTGCCAGCAGCCGGACAGGGGGGTCCTACAATGAGCAGTTCTTC CASSRTGGSYNEQFF
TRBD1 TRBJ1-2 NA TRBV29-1 TGCAGCTTTCGGACAGGGCAAGGCTACACCTTC CSFRTGQGYTF
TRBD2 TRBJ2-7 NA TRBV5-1 TGCGCCAGCAGCTTGGTCGCGGCGAGCGGGGGTCGCCCCTACGAGCAGTACTTC CASSLVAASGGRPYEQYF
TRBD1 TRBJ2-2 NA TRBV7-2 TGTGCCAGCAGCTTAGCCCCGGGACAGACCGGGGAGCTGTTTTTT CASSLAPGQTGELFF
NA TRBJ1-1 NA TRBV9 TGTGCCAGCAGCCTGAGTTTGGCGGACACTGAAGCTTTCTTT CASSLSLADTEAFF
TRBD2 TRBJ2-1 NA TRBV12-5 TGTGCTAGTGGTTTGGTACGAGCGGGGGCCTACAATGAGCAGTTCTTC CASGLVRAGAYNEQFF
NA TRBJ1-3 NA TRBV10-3 TGTGCCATCAGTGAGTCGATTAATCGCGCCGCCTCTGGAAACACCATATATTTT CAISESINRAASGNTIYF
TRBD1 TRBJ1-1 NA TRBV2 TGTGCCAGCACTATATTGGGACAGGGTGCTGAAGCTTTCTTT CASTILGQGAEAFF
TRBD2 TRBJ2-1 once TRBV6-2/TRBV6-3 TGTGCCAGCAGTTACTCGTTAGCGGGAGGGACAGATGAGCAGTTCTTC CASSYSLAGGTDEQFF
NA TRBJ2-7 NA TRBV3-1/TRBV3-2 TGTGCCAGCAGCCAACCCTCCAGGGGCTCCTACGAGCAGTACTTC CASSQPSRGSYEQYF
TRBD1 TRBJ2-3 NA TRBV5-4 TGTGCCAGCAGCTCGACGGGACAGGGGGCCGCAGATACGCAGTATTTT CASSSTGQGAADTQYF
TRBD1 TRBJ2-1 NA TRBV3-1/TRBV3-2 TGTGCCAGCAGCCAATGGGACAGGCTTGTCTATGAGCAGTTCTTC CASSQWDRLVYEQFF
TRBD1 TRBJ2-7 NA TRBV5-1 TGCGCCAGCAGCCCGGGACAGGGCGAGCAGTACTTC CASSPGQGEQYF
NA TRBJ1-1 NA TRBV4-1 TGCGCCAGCAGGGCTCGTGGCACTGAAGCTTTCTTT CASRARGTEAFF
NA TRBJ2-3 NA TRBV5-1 TGCGCCAGCAGCTTGGGACATAATACGCAGTATTTT CASSLGHNTQYF
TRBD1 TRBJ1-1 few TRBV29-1 TGCAGCGTGGCGTACAGGGGAGCGGGTGACACTGAAGCTTTCTTT CSVAYRGAGDTEAFF
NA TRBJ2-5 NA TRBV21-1 TGTGCCAGCAGCAAAGGCAGGACTAGCGGGAGAATCTCCCAAGAGACCCAGTACTTC CASSKGRTSGRISQETQYF
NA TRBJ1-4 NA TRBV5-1 TGCGCCGGCGACAGGACTAATGAAAAACTGTTTTTT CAGDRTNEKLFF
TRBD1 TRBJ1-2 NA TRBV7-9 TGTGCCAGCAGCACCGGACAGGGCCCTTACGGTGGCTACACCTTC CASSTGQGPYGGYTF